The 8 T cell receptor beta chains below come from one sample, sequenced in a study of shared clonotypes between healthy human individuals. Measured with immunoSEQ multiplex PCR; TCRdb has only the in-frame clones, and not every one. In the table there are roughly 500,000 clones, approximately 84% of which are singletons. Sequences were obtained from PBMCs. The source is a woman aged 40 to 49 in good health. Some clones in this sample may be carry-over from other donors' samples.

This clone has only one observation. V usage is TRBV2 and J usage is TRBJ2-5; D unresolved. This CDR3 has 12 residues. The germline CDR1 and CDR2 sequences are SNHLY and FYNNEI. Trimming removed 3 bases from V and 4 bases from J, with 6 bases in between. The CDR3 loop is CASSDLIETQYF. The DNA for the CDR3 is TGTGCCAGCAGTGATCTGATAGAGACCCAGTACTTC.

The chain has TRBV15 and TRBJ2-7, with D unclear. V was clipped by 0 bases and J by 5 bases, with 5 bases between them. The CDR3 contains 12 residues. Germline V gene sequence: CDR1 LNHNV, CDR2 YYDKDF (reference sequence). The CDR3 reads CATSREVDEQYF. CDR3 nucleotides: TGTGCCACCAGCAGAGAGGTGGACGAGCAGTACTTC. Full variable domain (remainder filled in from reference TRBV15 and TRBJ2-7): DAMVIQNPRYQVTQFGKPVTLSCSQTLNHNVMYWYQQKSSQAPKLLFHYYDKDFNNEADTPDNFQSRRPNTSFCFLDIRSPGLGDTAMYLCATSREVDEQYFGPGTRLTVT.

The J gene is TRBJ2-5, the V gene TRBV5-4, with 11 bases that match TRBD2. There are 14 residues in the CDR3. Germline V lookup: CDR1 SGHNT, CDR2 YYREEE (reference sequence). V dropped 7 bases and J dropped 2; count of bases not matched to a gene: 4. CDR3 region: CASASSGRQETQYF. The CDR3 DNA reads TGTGCCAGCGCCTCTAGCGGGAGGCAAGAGACCCAGTACTTC.

The CDR3 sequence: CASSLGQGPNQPQHF. Written as DNA, the CDR3 is TGCGCCAGCAGCTTGGGACAGGGCCCGAATCAGCCCCAGCATTTT. The chain recombines TRBV5-1 with TRBJ1-5, with 7 bases lining up with TRBD1. Germline values: CDR1 SGHRS, CDR2 YFSETQ. V gave up 0 bases and J gave up 4 bases; unmatched junction bases: 4. This CDR3 has 15 residues.

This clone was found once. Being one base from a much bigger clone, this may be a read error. The CDR3 protein is CASRGGSSVPTDTQYF. For the CDR3, the DNA is TGCGCCAGCAGAGGGGGGTCTAGCGTACCCACAGATACGCAGTATTTT. The chain recombines TRBV4-1 with TRBJ2-3, with D perhaps given as TRBD1 or TRBD2 (6 bases each). The CDR3 sequence is 16 residues long. Germline CDR1 MGHRA, CDR2 YSYEKL. V gave up 6 bases and J gave up 2 bases, with 18 bases separating them.

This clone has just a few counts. The CDR3 region is CASRRGGETYEQYF. The CDR3 nucleotides are TGTGCCAGTAGGAGAGGGGGCGAAACCTACGAGCAGTACTTC. The chain carries TRBV19 and TRBJ2-7; the match to TRBD1 covers 7 bases. The CDR3 length is 14 residues. Germline V CDR1 and CDR2: LNHDA, SQIVND (reference sequence). Unmatched junction bases numbered 7, after V lost 6 bases and J lost 2 bases.

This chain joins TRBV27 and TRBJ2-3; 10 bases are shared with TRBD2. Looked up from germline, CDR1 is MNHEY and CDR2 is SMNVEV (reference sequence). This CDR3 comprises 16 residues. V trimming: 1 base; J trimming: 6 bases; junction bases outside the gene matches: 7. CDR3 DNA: TGTGCCAGCAGTTTATTGGCTAGCGGGAGTCGGGATACGCAGTATTTT. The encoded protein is CASSLLASGSRDTQYF.

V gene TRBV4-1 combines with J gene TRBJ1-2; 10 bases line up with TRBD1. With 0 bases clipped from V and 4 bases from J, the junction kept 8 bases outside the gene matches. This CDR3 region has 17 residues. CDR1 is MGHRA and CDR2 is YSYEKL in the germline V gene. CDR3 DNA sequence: TGCGCCAGCAGCCAAGACCGGACAGGGGGTTCTCTCTATGGCTACACCTTC. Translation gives CASSQDRTGGSLYGYTF.